This entry lists 6 T cell receptor beta chains sequenced from one sample in a study of cytomegalovirus exposure and HLA in healthy donors. PCR primers comprised 60 Vbeta and 13 Jbeta primers. Sequencing used immunoSEQ multiplex PCR; TCRdb keeps in-frame clones, though not all of them. The sample includes roughly 100,000 clones, about 16% seen only once; the top ten take around 0.9%. Sequencing was done on a sample of PBMCs. The receptors were sampled from a female donor in good health and CMV-seronegative.

The chain uses TRBV6-5 and TRBJ2-1; D is unclear. The CDR3 totals 15 residues. Germline V gene sequence: CDR1 MNHEY, CDR2 SVGAGI. Deletions cut 2 bases from V and 4 bases from J, with 12 bases between. The CDR3 region has the DNA TGTGCCAGCAGTTACACTTGGAGCACATACAATGAGCAGTTCTTC. Translation: CASSYTWSTYNEQFF.

V and J are TRBV7-9 and TRBJ1-2; 7 bases align to TRBD1. V shed 5 bases and J 6 bases; nucleotides not matched to a gene: 6. The CDR3 runs 13 residues. Germline assignment: CDR1 SEHNR and CDR2 FQNEAQ (reference sequence). CDR3 bases: TGTGCCAGCAGCCGACAGGGTTCTGATGGCTACACCTTC. It specifies CASSRQGSDGYTF.

Turning to this clone: A junction end diverges from the germline sequence, so it may reflect a read error. This sequence joins TRBV7-7 and TRBJ2-3; D might be TRBD1 (5 bases). This CDR3 region has 14 residues. From germline, CDR1 is SSHAT and CDR2 FNYEAQ (reference sequence). The CDR3 region has the DNA TGTGCTAGCAGCTCGACAGACTCCACAGATACGCAGTATTTT. As protein: CASSSTDSTDTQYF.

This chain connects TRBV29-1 to TRBJ2-1, with 9 nucleotides matching TRBD1. V lost 3 bases and J lost 7; bases outside the gene matches: 4. The CDR3 length is 13 residues. Germline V CDR1 and CDR2: SQVTM, ANQGSEA. The chain's CDR3 is CSVDETGGNEQFF. CDR3 nucleotides: TGCAGCGTTGACGAGACAGGGGGGAATGAGCAGTTCTTC.

This clone has only a few counts. The chain has TRBV28 and TRBJ1-1; D is undetermined. The ends were cut back, 7 bases at V and 10 bases at J, with 13 bases in the middle. This CDR3 spans 11 amino acids. CDR1 is MDHEN, CDR2 SYDVKM, per germline. The CDR3 loop reads CASKKRSLAFF. CDR3 bases: TGTGCCAGCAAAAAAAGGAGTTTAGCTTTCTTT.

This clone was found a few times. V gene TRBV5-1 combines with J gene TRBJ1-2; D gene uncertain. V gave up 4 bases and J gave up 8 bases, with 21 bases separating them. The CDR3 length is 15 residues. The germline gives CDR1 SGHRS, CDR2 YFSETQ. The CDR3 region is CASSLTFNPGGGYTF. Written as DNA, the CDR3 is TGCGCCAGCAGCCTCACCTTTAATCCAGGCGGGGGCTACACCTTC.